These 22 T cell receptor beta chains were all obtained from the same sample, sequenced in a study of cytomegalovirus exposure and HLA in healthy donors. The PCR ran on 60 Vbeta and 13 Jbeta primers. TCRdb's table, derived via immunoSEQ multiplex PCR, lists solely in-frame clones and lacks some. This table holds around 250,000 clones, roughly 91% found once. Sequenced sample: PBMCs. All receptors come from a girl aged 2 to 9 in good health and CMV-seronegative.

The chain is built from TRBV11-3 and TRBJ2-1; 8 bases line up with TRBD1. The CDR3 has 16 residues. V shed 5 bases and J 0 bases; nucleotides not matched to a gene: 6. Germline-derived CDR1 and CDR2 are SGHNT and YENEEA. This CDR3 is CASSPRTGSSYNEQFF. The CDR3 DNA is TGTGCCAGCAGCCCGAGGACAGGGAGCTCCTACAATGAGCAGTTCTTC.

The CDR3 loop reads CASSILDDPERAFF. The CDR3 DNA reads TGTGCCAGCAGCATTCTCGACGACCCTGAGAGGGCTTTCTTT. V and J are TRBV11-2 and TRBJ1-1; unclear D gene. V was shortened by 5 bases and J by 11 bases, with 21 bases between the two germline ends. Germline loops: CDR1 SGHAT, CDR2 FQNNGV. The length of the CDR3 is 14 residues.

DNA of the CDR3: TGTGCCAGCAGCTCGGGACAGGGGGCCCCCCTCACCGGGGAGCTGTTTTTT. The encoded protein is CASSSGQGAPLTGELFF. The V call is TRBV7-6, the J call TRBJ2-2; TRBD1 matches at 12 bases. Per germline, CDR1 SGHVS and CDR2 FNYEAQ. The junction had 7 bases not matched to a gene; V was cut back by 4 bases and J by 4 bases. The length of the CDR3 is 17 residues.

V is TRBV5-5 and J is TRBJ2-6; 8 bases fit TRBD1. There are 18 residues in the CDR3. V lost 3 bases, J lost 1 base, and 9 bases stayed unmatched. Germline assignment: CDR1 SGHKS and CDR2 YYEKEE (reference sequence). The CDR3 region is CASSWTGYAVSGANVLTF. In nucleotides, the CDR3 is TGTGCCAGCAGCTGGACAGGGTACGCGGTATCTGGGGCCAACGTCCTGACTTTC.

This clone was seen a handful of times. The V gene is TRBV28, the J gene TRBJ1-5; D is perhaps TRBD1 (6 bases). Germline assignment: CDR1 MDHEN and CDR2 SYDVKM. The CDR3 is 15 amino acids. V was cut by 5 bases and J by 0 bases, with 11 bases left in between. CDR3 in amino acids: CASSKDSDSNQPQHF. The CDR3 bases are TGTGCCAGCAGTAAGGACAGCGATAGCAATCAGCCCCAGCATTTT.

This chain joins TRBV4-1 and TRBJ2-1, with TRBD1 matching over 7 bases. Trimming at V came to 2 bases and at J to 6 bases, leaving 10 bases not matched to a gene. CDR1 MGHRA and CDR2 YSYEKL come from the germline V gene. The CDR3 spans 16 residues. The CDR3 is CASSQTGDPGGNEQFF. The CDR3 nucleotides are TGCGCCAGCAGCCAAACAGGGGACCCAGGCGGCAATGAGCAGTTCTTC.

Points on this clone: The junction does not match germline at one end; this may be a read error. The J gene is TRBJ1-6, the V gene TRBV6-1, with D perhaps TRBD1 (5 bases). CDR1 and CDR2 (germline): MNHNS, SASEGT. This CDR3 region has 13 residues. CDR3 DNA: TGTACCAGCAGTGAATCGCGGGGGATTCCCCTCCACTTT. It translates to CTSSESRGIPLHF.

The rearrangement uses TRBV6-5 and TRBJ2-7, with 7 positions matching TRBD1. The germline CDR1 and CDR2 sequences are MNHEY and SVGAGI. CDR3 size: 15 residues. Germline trimming cut 6 bases from V and 3 bases from J; bases unmatched to any gene: 11. CDR3 DNA: TGTGCCAGCAGATTCGGACAGGACCCTAGCTACGAGCAGTACTTC. Translation gives CASRFGQDPSYEQYF.

The chain couples TRBV19 to TRBJ2-1; 7 bases align to TRBD1. The V segment lost 4 bases and the J segment 5 bases; nucleotides outside the gene matches: 11. The CDR3 spans 16 residues. Looked up from germline, CDR1 is LNHDA and CDR2 is SQIVND (reference sequence). CDR3 DNA: TGTGCCAGTAGTACTTCCTCCGGGACAGTCAACAATGAGCAGTTCTTC. This translates into CASSTSSGTVNNEQFF.

The chain is built from TRBV20-1 and TRBJ2-5, with no clear D. CDR1 DFQATT and CDR2 SNEGSKA come from the germline V gene (reference sequence). Trimming left V 4 bases short and J 11 bases short, with 11 bases between. This CDR3 comprises 10 residues. The CDR3 loop reads CSAIEATQYF. In nucleotides, the CDR3 is TGCAGTGCTATAGAAGCCACGCAGTACTTC.

The CDR3: CASSGGWLAGKETQYF. CDR3 coding DNA: TGTGCCAGCAGCGGCGGGTGGCTAGCGGGGAAAGAGACCCAGTACTTC. The chain has TRBV9 and TRBJ2-5, with 9 bases lining up with TRBD2. Germline V gene lookup returns CDR1 SGDLS and CDR2 YYNGEE. The V segment lost 3 bases and the J segment 3 bases; nucleotides outside the gene matches: 9. The CDR3 spans 16 residues. The full variable domain, with the rest looked up from reference TRBV9 and TRBJ2-5, is DSGVTQTPKHLITATGQRVTLRCSPRSGDLSVYWYQQSLDQGLQFLIQYYNGEERAKGNILERFSAQQFPDLHSELNLSSLELGDSALYFCASSGGWLAGKETQYFGPGTRLLVL.

V is TRBV19 and J is TRBJ2-5; D gene uncertain. Trimming removed 0 bases at V and 5 bases at J, with 13 bases between. The CDR3 runs 15 residues. CDR1 and CDR2 (germline): LNHDA, SQIVND (reference sequence). The CDR3 DNA sequence: TGTGCCAGTAGTATAGATTCGATGGTCGGGGAGACCCAGTACTTC. Translating gives CASSIDSMVGETQYF. The entire variable domain, with the rest obtained from reference TRBV19 and TRBJ2-5, is as follows: DGGITQSPKYLFRKEGQNVTLSCEQNLNHDAMYWYRQDPGQGLRLIYYSQIVNDFQKGDIAEGYSVSREKKESFPLTVTSAQKNPTAFYLCASSIDSMVGETQYFGPGTRLLVL.

Only a few counts were recorded for this clone. The chain carries TRBV30 and TRBJ2-3, with 11 nucleotides matching TRBD2. The CDR3 runs to 19 residues. J lost 6 bases, V lost 0 bases, and 17 bases had no gene match. Germline V gene lookup returns CDR1 GTSNPN and CDR2 SVGIG (reference sequence). CDR3 residues: CAWSVRRESSGRAPDTQYF. In DNA form, the CDR3 reads TGTGCCTGGAGTGTTCGTCGGGAGAGTAGCGGGAGGGCCCCGGATACGCAGTATTTT.

This clone was seen just once. This rearrangement joins TRBV10-3 to TRBJ1-6; unclear D gene. The CDR3 contains 13 residues. The germline V and J ends were trimmed by 8 bases and 8 bases, with 13 bases remaining between them. The germline gives CDR1 ENHRY, CDR2 SYGVKD. CDR3 in amino acids: CAIRPGEDSPLHF. CDR3 nucleotide sequence: TGTGCCATCCGACCGGGAGAGGATTCACCCCTCCACTTT.

Here the CDR3 DNA reads TGTGCCTGGGGAGGGCTTAGGGAGAACACTGAAGCTTTCTTT. Protein sequence: CAWGGLRENTEAFF. V is TRBV30 and J is TRBJ1-1; D not certain. This CDR3 is 14 amino acids long. The V gene's germline CDR1 is GTSNPN and CDR2 SVGIG (reference sequence). V gave up 5 bases and J gave up 1 base, with 14 bases separating them.

In this sample, this clone turned up a few times. This rearrangement joins TRBV7-9 to TRBJ2-7; TRBD2 might be the D (5 bases). Germline CDR1 is SEHNR and CDR2 is FQNEAQ (reference sequence). The CDR3 extends over 14 amino acids. With 1 base removed from V and 9 bases from J, the gap between germline ends came to 16 bases. The CDR3, as DNA: TGTGCCAGCAGCTTAGGACGGGGTGGAACCGGGCAGTACTTC. Its translation: CASSLGRGGTGQYF. Drawing the rest from reference TRBV7-9 and TRBJ2-7, the complete variable domain is DTGVSQNPRHKITKRGQNVTFRCDPISEHNRLYWYRQTLGQGPEFLTYFQNEAQLEKSRLLSDRFSAERPKGSFSTLEIQRTEQGDSAMYLCASSLGRGGTGQYFGPGTRLTVT.

J is TRBJ2-7 and V is TRBV7-9, with 8 bases lining up with TRBD1. This CDR3 spans 15 amino acids. V trimming: 3 bases; J trimming: 0 bases; junction bases outside the gene matches: 4. The germline V gene encodes CDR1 SEHNR and CDR2 FQNEAQ (reference sequence). CDR3 coding DNA: TGTGCCAGCAGCTTCCCCCAGGGGGCCTCCTACGAGCAGTACTTC. It codes for CASSFPQGASYEQYF.

This sequence joins TRBV10-3 and TRBJ2-1, with TRBD2 matching 11 bases. This CDR3 contains 14 residues. Germline values: CDR1 ENHRY, CDR2 SYGVKD. J lost 4 bases, V lost 6 bases, and 2 bases had no gene match. CDR3 nucleotides: TGTGCCATCAGGGTAGCGGGAGGGTACAATGAGCAGTTCTTC. It yields the protein CAIRVAGGYNEQFF.

This clone turned up a few times. The rearrangement uses TRBV9 and TRBJ2-1, with 9 bases lining up with TRBD1. This CDR3 is 13 amino acids long. V was clipped by 3 bases and J by 8 bases; unmatched bases: 3. CDR1 and CDR2 from the germline V gene are SGDLS and YYNGEE. The CDR3 protein is CASSEGQGDEQFF. CDR3 nucleotide sequence: TGTGCCAGCAGCGAGGGACAGGGCGATGAGCAGTTCTTC. Full variable domain (rest looked up from reference TRBV9 and TRBJ2-1): DSGVTQTPKHLITATGQRVTLRCSPRSGDLSVYWYQQSLDQGLQFLIQYYNGEERAKGNILERFSAQQFPDLHSELNLSSLELGDSALYFCASSEGQGDEQFFGPGTRLTVL.

This chain joins TRBV7-8 and TRBJ1-6; TRBD1 matches at 7 bases. Looked up from germline, CDR1 is SGHVS and CDR2 is FQNEAQ. This CDR3 is 13 amino acids long. V was pared by 5 bases and J by 9 bases, with 4 bases of the junction left unmatched. The CDR3 region has the DNA TGTGCCAGCAGCAAGACAGGGATTTCACCCCTCCACTTT. Amino acid sequence: CASSKTGISPLHF.

The rearrangement joins TRBV15 to TRBJ2-7; 7 nucleotides agree with TRBD2. The V and J ends lost 5 bases and 3 bases, in that order; junction bases with no gene match: 10. This CDR3 has 15 residues. CDR1 LNHNV and CDR2 YYDKDF come from the germline V gene (reference sequence). For the CDR3, the DNA is TGTGCCACCAGCTTCCGGGAGGCCCCAAACTACGAGCAGTACTTC. Its protein product is CATSFREAPNYEQYF.

This clone was counted a few times. The chain is built from TRBV2 and TRBJ1-5; D gene ambiguous. This CDR3 is 16 amino acids long. CDR1 SNHLY and CDR2 FYNNEI come from the germline V gene. Trimming left V 4 bases short and J 0 bases short, with 13 bases between. CDR3 amino acids: CASSGYSLYSNQPQHF. CDR3 nucleotide sequence: TGTGCCAGCAGTGGATATAGTCTTTATAGCAATCAGCCCCAGCATTTT.